These 6 T cell receptor beta chains were all obtained from the same sample, sequenced in a study of blood T cell repertoires in COVID-19 (dated by TCRdb to about 2020). The library was generated by the immunoSEQ multiplex PCR assay. Not all clones reach the TCRdb copy of this immuneACCESS table, which keeps in-frame sequences only. Checked studies attribute under half of the gap to unresolved V genes and leave the rest unexplained. Present in this sample are about 250,000 clones, approximately 83% of which were seen just once. The ten largest clones take up 3.4% of the sample. Sequenced input: PBMCs or T cells enriched from blood (not recorded which). These receptor sequences come from a man aged 45-65 years who had recovered from COVID-19.

A single count supports this clone. The rearrangement uses TRBV5-8 and TRBJ1-1; perhaps TRBD1 as D (5 bases). CDR1 and CDR2 (germline): SGHTS, YDEGEE. The CDR3 runs to 15 residues. The V and J ends lost 0 bases and 1 base respectively, with 10 bases between them. The CDR3 here is CASSLAGHWNTEAFF. CDR3 coding DNA: TGTGCCAGCAGCTTGGCCGGACATTGGAACACTGAAGCTTTCTTT.

This clone showed up just a few times. The chain carries TRBV19 and TRBJ1-5; TRBD1 matches at 12 bases. This CDR3 region has 18 residues. V shed 6 bases, J shed 6 bases, and the junction held 15 bases outside the gene matches. The germline V gene encodes CDR1 LNHDA and CDR2 SQIVND (reference sequence). CDR3 nucleotide sequence: TGTGCCAGTAGCCCGGGACAGGGGGCTGTTAGTCTAGGTCAGCCCCAGCATTTT. Translating it yields CASSPGQGAVSLGQPQHF.

This clone has only one observation. V is TRBV24-1 and J is TRBJ1-2, with a possible D match to TRBD1 (5 bases). This CDR3 spans 13 amino acids. CDR1 and CDR2 from the germline V gene are KGHDR and SFDVKD. Between the trimmed V and J ends, which lost 4 bases and 4 bases, there was a span of 9 bases. The CDR3 nucleotides are TGTGCCACCAGTGACGGGGGTACCTATGGCTACACCTTC. This translates into CATSDGGTYGYTF.

This chain links TRBV3-1 (or the pseudogene TRBV3-2) with TRBJ2-2, with a possible D match to TRBD2 (5 bases). This CDR3 region has 15 residues. The germline V and J ends were trimmed by 1 base and 5 bases, with 11 bases remaining between them. Germline loops: CDR1 LGHDT, CDR2 YNNKEL (reference sequence). CDR3 bases: TGTGCCAGCAGCCAAGGTCTCAGAGGGACCGGGGAGCTGTTTTTT. Translation gives CASSQGLRGTGELFF.

This rearrangement joins TRBV4-1 to TRBJ1-1; 8 bases are a match to TRBD1. Germline CDR1 MGHRA, CDR2 YSYEKL. Losses at the gene ends were 0 bases for V and 5 bases for J; bases not matched to a gene: 2. The CDR3 is 14 amino acids. The CDR3 region is CASSQDNRGTEAFF. The CDR3 coding sequence is TGCGCCAGCAGCCAAGATAACAGGGGGACTGAAGCTTTCTTT.

V and J are TRBV9 and TRBJ2-1; D perhaps matches TRBD2 (6 bases). This CDR3 has 16 residues. The germline V and J ends were trimmed by 0 bases and 5 bases, with 15 bases remaining between them. The germline gives CDR1 SGDLS, CDR2 YYNGEE. The CDR3 loop is CASSVDGGIVNNEQFF. CDR3 in DNA: TGTGCCAGCAGCGTAGACGGCGGGATCGTCAACAATGAGCAGTTCTTC.